Following are 16 T cell receptor beta chains from one sample sequenced in a study of vaccination and CD4 T cells after COVID-19. Their specific antigens are unknown. With the Oncomine TCR Beta short-read assay, DNA from cultured CD4+ T cells was sequenced. TCRdb called the PCR reads again in MiXCR, with one record for every CDR3 protein. The sample holds about 15,000 distinct CDR3 sequences; around 48% are singletons and the top ten take 14%. The treatment is: approximately 10-day PBMC culture with coronavirus spike peptide pools or control peptides (ViraFEST assay). Material for sequencing was CD4+ T cells from blood, cultured in vitro. The origin of the receptors is a human donor who had recovered from COVID-19.

This clonotype was found a few times. V and J are TRBV7-2 and TRBJ2-3; 14 bases agree with TRBD2. Trimming took 0 bases from V and 7 from J; bases not matched to a gene: 3. This CDR3 region has 16 residues. Germline V lookup: CDR1 SGHTA, CDR2 FQGNSA. CDR3 DNA sequence: TGTGCCAGCAGCTTAGCCGGGACTAGCGGGAGAAATACGCAGTATTTT. Its translation is CASSLAGTSGRNTQYF. The whole variable domain, filled in from reference TRBV7-2 and TRBJ2-3, reads GAGVSQSPSNKVTEKGKDVELRCDPISGHTALYWYRQSLGQGLEFLIYFQGNSAPDKSGLPSDRFSAERTGGSVSTLTIQRTQQEDSAVYLCASSLAGTSGRNTQYFGPGTRLTVL.

This clonotype was found a few times. This chain joins TRBV20-1 and TRBJ1-2, with TRBD1 as a possible D gene (6 bases). Germline CDR1 DFQATT, CDR2 SNEGSKA (reference sequence). This CDR3 contains 14 residues. Trimming pared 6 bases from V and 4 bases from J, leaving 18 bases between. CDR3 amino acids: CSALTGIAGYGYTF. CDR3 DNA sequence: TGCAGTGCGCTAACAGGGATAGCGGGCTATGGCTACACCTTC.

This clonotype was seen more than once but under ten times. The chain links TRBV7-8 to TRBJ1-1; 10 nucleotides align to TRBD1. V gave up 5 bases and J gave up 1 base; unmatched junction bases: 7. The CDR3 covers 16 residues. Germline-derived CDR1 and CDR2 are SGHVS and FQNEAQ. The CDR3 region is CASSLRDRGSNTEAFF. CDR3 in DNA: TGTGCCAGCAGCCTCCGGGACAGGGGATCGAACACTGAAGCTTTCTTT.

This clonotype has only a few counts. The chain employs TRBV24-1 and TRBJ1-5, with D hard to call. The germline gives CDR1 KGHDR, CDR2 SFDVKD. The CDR3 runs 16 residues. V dropped 5 bases and J dropped 3 bases, with 16 bases sitting between them. The CDR3 sequence is CATSAREEGDNQPQHF. DNA of the CDR3: TGTGCCACCAGTGCTCGGGAGGAGGGAGACAATCAGCCCCAGCATTTT.

V usage is TRBV7-2 and J usage is TRBJ1-2; D not resolved. The CDR3 is 12 residues long. Germline values: CDR1 SGHTA, CDR2 FQGNSA. The V end lost 4 bases, the J end lost 4 bases, and 7 bases lay between the germline ends. The CDR3 sequence is CASSSDTYGYTF. The DNA for the CDR3 is TGTGCCAGCAGCTCCGACACCTATGGCTACACCTTC.

The chain carries TRBV4-3 and TRBJ2-2; 12 bases fit TRBD2. This CDR3 has 17 amino acids. The V and J ends lost 3 bases and 7 bases, in that order; junction bases with no gene match: 9. Germline lookup yields CDR1 LGHNA and CDR2 YSLEER. CDR3 region: CASSQGTSGPRDGELFF. The CDR3, as DNA: TGCGCCAGCAGCCAGGGGACTAGCGGGCCTAGGGACGGGGAGCTGTTTTTT.

This rearrangement joins TRBV20-1 to TRBJ2-2, with unresolved D. This CDR3 contains 17 residues. Germline-derived CDR1 and CDR2 are DFQATT and SNEGSKA (reference sequence). Trimming cost V 0 bases and J 1 base, with 15 bases left between them. The CDR3 nucleotides are TGCAGTGCTAGAGATAAAAAAGGGCAGAGGAACACCGGGGAGCTGTTTTTT. It encodes CSARDKKGQRNTGELFF.

In its sample, this clonotype was seen a few times. This chain joins TRBV19 and TRBJ1-5; TRBD1 matches 7 bases. CDR3 length: 13 amino acids. CDR1 LNHDA and CDR2 SQIVND come from the germline V gene (reference sequence). V lost 8 bases and J lost 2; bases outside the gene matches: 3. CDR3 DNA: TGTGCCAGTCAGGGGGGGGGCAATCAGCCCCAGCATTTT. It translates to CASQGGGNQPQHF.

A few counts support this clonotype. This sequence joins TRBV19 and TRBJ2-7, with D perhaps TRBD1 (6 bases). The CDR3 contains 13 residues. The germline gives CDR1 LNHDA, CDR2 SQIVND (reference sequence). V lost 5 bases to trimming and J lost 3 bases, with 11 bases between them. This chain's CDR3 is CASSADRFYEQYF. In DNA, the CDR3 is TGTGCCAGTAGTGCGGACAGATTCTACGAGCAGTACTTC.

There are a few counts of this clonotype. The chain joins TRBV15 to TRBJ1-1; no reliable D call. The CDR3 is 14 residues long. V was cut by 4 bases and J by 0 bases, with 9 bases left in between. Germline lookup yields CDR1 LNHNV and CDR2 YYDKDF (reference sequence). The CDR3 spells CATSTAVLNTEAFF. The CDR3 DNA sequence: TGTGCCACCAGCACCGCGGTATTGAACACTGAAGCTTTCTTT.

The genes are TRBV11-3 and TRBJ1-5, with D uncertain. V was trimmed by 2 bases and J by 2 bases, leaving 4 bases between them. Germline V lookup: CDR1 SGHNT, CDR2 YENEEA. The CDR3 is 13 residues long. The DNA of the CDR3 is TGTGCCAGCAGCTTAATGGGCAATCAGCCCCAGCATTTT. It yields the protein CASSLMGNQPQHF. The full variable domain, in which reference TRBV11-3 and TRBJ1-5 provide the parts outside the CDR3, is EAGVVQSPRYKIIEKKQPVAFWCNPISGHNTLYWYLQNLGQGPELLIRYENEEAVDDSQLPKDRFSAERLKGVDSTLKIQPAELGDSAVYLCASSLMGNQPQHFGDGTRLSIL.

There are a few counts of this clonotype. V and J are TRBV27 and TRBJ1-1; 7 bases align to TRBD1. Per germline, CDR1 MNHEY and CDR2 SMNVEV (reference sequence). J lost 3 bases, V lost 6 bases, and 4 bases had no gene match. The CDR3 length is 13 residues. In DNA, the CDR3 is TGTGCCAGCAGCCGACAGGGATACACTGAAGCTTTCTTT. Translating gives CASSRQGYTEAFF.

V is TRBV10-3 and J is TRBJ2-3; D not resolved. Deletions cut 10 bases from V and 1 base from J, with 6 bases between. Germline V lookup: CDR1 ENHRY, CDR2 SYGVKD. This CDR3 is 11 amino acids long. DNA for the CDR3: TGTGCCACTAGAGGCACAGATACGCAGTATTTT. This gives the protein CATRGTDTQYF.

The V and J genes are TRBV27 and TRBJ2-3, with D unresolved. The CDR3 runs to 14 residues. Germline V lookup: CDR1 MNHEY, CDR2 SMNVEV (reference sequence). Trimming pared 7 bases from V and 2 bases from J, leaving 13 bases between. The CDR3 DNA follows: TGTGCCAGCACGTCGGGCAGCTACACAGATACGCAGTATTTT. The encoded protein is CASTSGSYTDTQYF.

The chain uses TRBV6-1 and TRBJ1-2; D uncertain. Germline V lookup: CDR1 MNHNS, CDR2 SASEGT. V was cut by 4 bases and J by 2 bases, with 8 bases left in between. The CDR3 sequence is 13 residues long. CDR3 amino acids: CASSAQLNYGYTF. The CDR3 DNA sequence: TGTGCCAGCAGTGCACAGCTGAACTATGGCTACACCTTC.

In this sample, this clonotype turned up a few times. The chain is built from TRBV6-1 and TRBJ2-2; D might be TRBD2 (6 bases). Germline lookup yields CDR1 MNHNS and CDR2 SASEGT. V lost 7 bases and J lost 1, with 19 bases in between. CDR3 length equals 17 residues. CDR3: CASTKHQGGLNTGELFF. CDR3 DNA: TGTGCCAGCACTAAACACCAGGGAGGACTGAACACCGGGGAGCTGTTTTTT.